This passage covers 10 T cell receptor beta chains from one sample sequenced in a study of human T cells and chemical hapten exposure. This sample's time point: patch test 1, 2 weeks after DPC sensitization. Treatment meaning: therapeutic diphenylcyclopropenone sensitization with weekly scalp DPC. TCRdb itself ran the RACE reads through MiXCR, one entry per CDR3 protein. The sample has roughly 70,000 distinct CDR3 sequences, around a third seen once. Sequencing was performed on whole blood, taken in connection with sensitization to the hapten diphenylcyclopropenone (DPC). The receptors stem from a man between 40 and 49 years old with alopecia areata. Some clones in this sample may be carry-over from other donors' samples.

This clonotype was observed a handful of times. V and J are TRBV7-8 and TRBJ1-1; no definite D call. Trimming cost V 3 bases and J 3 bases, with 17 bases left between them. Germline CDR1 reads SGHVS; CDR2 reads FQNEAQ. The CDR3 is 16 residues long. CDR3 bases: TGTGCCAGCAGCTTGGGCCCAACGTCACCATACACTGAAGCTTTCTTT. Amino acids: CASSLGPTSPYTEAFF.

This clonotype was observed once. Since a much larger clone is just one base distant, this may be a read error. The CDR3 DNA reads TGCGCCAGCAGCCCCACACCGGGACAGAACTCTGGAAACACCGTATATTTT. Translation gives CASSPTPGQNSGNTVYF. The chain uses TRBV5-1 and TRBJ1-3, with 7 bases fitting TRBD1. From germline, CDR1 is SGHRS and CDR2 YFSETQ. CDR3 length: 17 amino acids.

The CDR3, as DNA: TGTGCCAGCAGTTTATATCGGGGTGACATTCAGTACTTC. It codes for CASSLYRGDIQYF. V usage is TRBV27 and J usage is TRBJ2-4, with D perhaps TRBD2 (5 bases). Germline CDR1 and CDR2: MNHEY and SMNVEV (reference sequence). This CDR3 has 13 amino acids. Trimming took 1 base from V and 8 from J, leaving 9 bases between them.

V is TRBV20-1 and J is TRBJ1-1; the D gene is possibly TRBD1 (5 bases). The CDR3 consists of 15 residues. Germline lookup yields CDR1 DFQATT and CDR2 SNEGSKA (reference sequence). The ends were cut back, 6 bases at V and 1 base at J, with 18 bases in the middle. The CDR3 protein is CSAGGPYLSNTEAFF. Here the CDR3 DNA reads TGCAGTGCGGGGGGACCTTACTTATCGAACACTGAAGCTTTCTTT.

V gene TRBV21-1 combines with J gene TRBJ2-6; TRBD1 is the table's D call and was not checked against the DNA. TRBV21-1 is a documented pseudogene. CDR3 length: 18 residues. CDR3 in amino acids: CASNPGDRGGSGANVLTF. CDR3 in DNA: TGTGCCAGCAACCCTGGGGACAGGGGTGGCTCTGGGGCCAACGTCCTGACTTTC.

This clonotype was seen more than once but under ten times. This rearrangement joins TRBV27 to TRBJ2-7; 8 bases agree with TRBD1. The CDR3 covers 13 residues. Germline CDR1 is MNHEY and CDR2 is SMNVEV (reference sequence). V shed 10 bases and J 5 bases; nucleotides not matched to a gene: 10. CDR3 sequence reads: CATSHRGSHEQYF. In nucleotides, the CDR3 is TGTGCCACTTCACACAGGGGGAGCCACGAGCAGTACTTC.

V and J are TRBV15 and TRBJ1-1, with 7 positions matching TRBD1. V shed 2 bases and J 4 bases; nucleotides not matched to a gene: 4. The CDR3 has 14 residues. CDR1 and CDR2 from the germline V gene are LNHNV and YYDKDF (reference sequence). In DNA, the CDR3 is TGTGCCACCAGCAGACCCGACAGGGCCACTGAAGCTTTCTTT. It is translated as CATSRPDRATEAFF. Combining the CDR3 with reference TRBV15 and TRBJ1-1 gives the whole variable domain DAMVIQNPRYQVTQFGKPVTLSCSQTLNHNVMYWYQQKSSQAPKLLFHYYDKDFNNEADTPDNFQSRRPNTSFCFLDIRSPGLGDTAMYLCATSRPDRATEAFFGQGTRLTVV.

The chain has TRBV27 and TRBJ2-3; maybe TRBD2 (6 bases). CDR1 and CDR2 (germline): MNHEY, SMNVEV (reference sequence). Trimming shortened V by 8 bases and J by 2 bases, and 23 bases separated the two germline ends. The CDR3 covers 17 residues. This chain's CDR3 is CASQPTPMGGHTDTQYF. CDR3 in DNA: TGTGCCAGCCAACCAACCCCGATGGGAGGACACACAGATACGCAGTATTTT.

This clonotype appeared a few times. The CDR3 loop reads CASSLFQGGETQYF. The CDR3 DNA reads TGTGCCAGCAGCTTATTCCAGGGAGGAGAGACCCAGTACTTC. V is TRBV7-6 and J is TRBJ2-5; tentatively, D is TRBD2 (6 bases). The V end lost 2 bases, the J end lost 4 bases, and 11 bases lay between the germline ends. The CDR3 is made up of 14 amino acids. Germline CDR1 is SGHVS and CDR2 is FNYEAQ.

The sample holds a few counts of this clonotype. The chain is built from TRBV6-6 and TRBJ2-1; tentatively, D is TRBD1 or TRBD2 (5 bases each). V was trimmed by 7 bases and J by 9 bases, leaving 22 bases between them. Per the germline V gene, CDR1 is MNHNY and CDR2 is SVGAGI (reference sequence). The CDR3 runs 15 residues. The chain's CDR3 is CASTLRDGRGLEQFF. CDR3 bases: TGTGCCAGCACCCTCCGGGACGGAAGAGGTCTTGAGCAGTTCTTC.